One sample yielded the 30 T cell receptor beta chains listed below, sequenced in a study of human T cells and chemical hapten exposure. From the RACE reads, TCRdb called clonotypes with MiXCR, one entry per CDR3 protein. Of under 200,000 distinct CDR3 sequences in the sample, roughly 15% were seen once. Regarding time point: patch test 1, 2 weeks after DPC sensitization. The treatment was: therapeutic diphenylcyclopropenone sensitization with weekly scalp DPC. The sample here was whole blood, taken in connection with sensitization to the hapten diphenylcyclopropenone (DPC). These TCRs come from a woman in her thirties with alopecia areata. Some clones in this sample may be carry-over from other donors' samples.

This sequence joins TRBV20-1 and TRBJ2-5; D not resolved. Germline V CDR1 and CDR2: DFQATT, SNEGSKA (reference sequence). V lost 6 bases and J 0 bases, leaving 17 bases between the germline ends. The CDR3 covers 15 residues. The CDR3 reads CSAHYRPLYQETQYF. The CDR3 bases are TGCAGTGCCCATTATCGGCCTTTGTACCAAGAGACCCAGTACTTC.

The CDR3 is CASSTGALWDTQYF. CDR3 sequence (DNA): TGTGCCAGCAGTACCGGGGCCCTCTGGGATACGCAGTATTTT. The chain uses TRBV27 and TRBJ2-3; D tentatively reads TRBD1 or TRBD2 (5 bases each). The CDR3 totals 14 residues. V lost 5 bases and J lost 6, with 15 bases in between. The germline CDR1 and CDR2 sequences are MNHEY and SMNVEV (reference sequence).

The chain employs TRBV18 and TRBJ1-1; D remains unclear. Trimming stripped 2 bases from V and 7 bases from J, with 8 bases between. The CDR3 length is 12 residues. Germline V gene data show CDR1 as KGHSH and CDR2 as LQKENI. The CDR3 bases are TGTGCCAGCTCACCAACTAGCATTGAAGCTTTCTTT. Protein product: CASSPTSIEAFF. Full variable domain (missing parts from reference TRBV18 and TRBJ1-1): NAGVMQNPRHLVRRRGQEARLRCSPMKGHSHVYWYRQLPEEGLKFMVYLQKENIIDESGMPKERFSAEFPKEGPSILRIQQVVRGDSAAYFCASSPTSIEAFFGQGTRLTVV.

In its sample, this clonotype was seen a few times. This chain uses TRBV19 with TRBJ1-5, with TRBD1 as a possible D gene (5 bases). Germline loops: CDR1 LNHDA, CDR2 SQIVND (reference sequence). CDR3 length: 16 residues. V was clipped by 7 bases and J by 0 bases, with 16 bases between them. The CDR3 nucleotides read TGTGCCAGTATGACCTTTGGGGGAAGTAGCAATCAGCCCCAGCATTTT. Translated: CASMTFGGSSNQPQHF.

The chain joins TRBV12-3 or TRBV12-4 to TRBJ2-7; D may be TRBD2 (6 bases). The CDR3 has 12 amino acids. Trimming shortened V by 5 bases and J by 9 bases, and 14 bases separated the two germline ends. CDR3 DNA: TGTGCCAGCAGTCCGGGGGTAAGGGCGCAGTACTTC. This sequence encodes CASSPGVRAQYF.

Concerning this clonotype: A much larger clone sits a single nucleotide away, making a read error possible. This chain connects TRBV11-1 to TRBJ2-3, with D uncertain. The CDR3 consists of 13 residues. Trimming left V 3 bases short and J 3 bases short, with 7 bases between. CDR1 is SGHAT, CDR2 FQDESV, per germline (reference sequence). The CDR3 nucleotides are TGTGCCAGCAGCTTCCCCGGGACAGATACGCAGTATTTT. Translated, it gives CASSFPGTDTQYF.

The table lists this clonotype with a few counts. CDR3 residues: CASRARSEGYNEQFF. CDR3 bases: TGTGCCAGCAGAGCCCGCTCCGAGGGATACAATGAGCAGTTCTTC. This chain connects TRBV5-4 to TRBJ2-1; D perhaps matches TRBD2 (5 bases). V was trimmed by 5 bases and J by 4 bases, leaving 16 bases between them. Germline CDR1 reads SGHNT; CDR2 reads YYREEE (reference sequence). The CDR3 sequence is 15 residues long.

This chain connects TRBV6-1 to TRBJ1-2; 8 bases agree with TRBD1. The CDR3 runs 17 residues. The germline gives CDR1 MNHNS, CDR2 SASEGT. The V and J ends lost 1 base and 4 bases, in that order; junction bases with no gene match: 11. In nucleotides, the CDR3 is TGTGCCAGCAGTGAAGGCCCAGGGGGCACAGACTTCTATGGCTACACCTTC. This codes for CASSEGPGGTDFYGYTF.

The chain couples TRBV3-1 to TRBJ2-2; D remains ambiguous. This CDR3 is 15 amino acids long. From germline, CDR1 is LGHDT and CDR2 YNNKEL (reference sequence). Trimming stripped 2 bases from V and 1 base from J, with 8 bases between. DNA of the CDR3: TGTGCCAGCAGCCAATTGGCCCTGAACACCGGGGAGCTGTTTTTT. Translating it yields CASSQLALNTGELFF.

V is TRBV18 and J is TRBJ1-6, with D possibly TRBD1 on 5 matching bases. The CDR3 covers 18 residues. Germline V gene lookup returns CDR1 KGHSH and CDR2 LQKENI. V lost 2 bases, J lost 7 bases, and 21 bases lay in between. CDR3: CASSPRDLRGAENSPLHF. DNA of the CDR3: TGTGCCAGCTCACCAAGGGATCTTCGTGGGGCGGAAAATTCACCCCTCCACTTT. The variable domain in full, with the rest retrieved from reference TRBV18 and TRBJ1-6, is NAGVMQNPRHLVRRRGQEARLRCSPMKGHSHVYWYRQLPEEGLKFMVYLQKENIIDESGMPKERFSAEFPKEGPSILRIQQVVRGDSAAYFCASSPRDLRGAENSPLHFGNGTRLTVT.

In this sample, this clonotype turned up a few times. The genes are TRBV7-2 and TRBJ1-6; 7 bases align to TRBD1. In germline, CDR1 is SGHTA, CDR2 FQGNSA. This CDR3 contains 14 residues. J gave up 7 bases and V 4 bases, and 4 bases lay outside the gene matches. The CDR3 spells CASSSTGKNSPLHF. The CDR3 region has the DNA TGTGCCAGCAGCTCGACAGGGAAAAATTCACCCCTCCACTTT.

The V call is TRBV7-6, the J call TRBJ2-7; D is possibly TRBD1 or TRBD2 (5 bases each). Per germline, CDR1 SGHVS and CDR2 FNYEAQ. There are 13 residues in the CDR3. Between the trimmed V and J ends, which lost 1 base and 4 bases, there was a span of 8 bases. The CDR3 bases are TGTGCCAGCAGCTTAGAGTGGGGGTACGAGCAGTACTTC. This gives the protein CASSLEWGYEQYF.

This clonotype came up a few times. The J gene is TRBJ1-1, the V gene TRBV25-1; 8 nucleotides line up with TRBD1. J was trimmed by 1 base and V by 3 bases; bases with no gene match: 10. CDR3 length equals 17 residues. Germline lookup yields CDR1 MGHDK and CDR2 SYGVNS. This CDR3 reads CASSDGKTGAWNTEAFF. CDR3 DNA sequence: TGTGCCAGCAGTGATGGCAAGACAGGGGCGTGGAACACTGAAGCTTTCTTT.

This clonotype was seen repeatedly, ten times or more. The chain combines TRBV2 with TRBJ2-1; 10 nucleotides align to TRBD2. Germline lookup yields CDR1 SNHLY and CDR2 FYNNEI. The CDR3 is made up of 15 amino acids. The ends lost 7 bases at V and 9 bases at J; junction bases unmatched: 12. The CDR3 region has the DNA TGTGCCAGCATTGGACTAGCGGTTCCCTCCGGTGAGCAGTTCTTC. Its translation: CASIGLAVPSGEQFF.

The chain has TRBV30 and TRBJ1-1; the D is unclear. The germline V gene encodes CDR1 GTSNPN and CDR2 SVGIG (reference sequence). The V gene lost 5 bases and the J gene lost 1 base, with 5 bases spanning the gap. The CDR3 is 11 amino acids. The CDR3 nucleotides are TGTGCCTGGCTAGCGAACACTGAAGCTTTCTTT. Protein: CAWLANTEAFF.

Only a few counts were recorded for this clonotype. The chain has TRBV11-2 and TRBJ2-7; 7 bases are a match to TRBD1. The germline CDR1 and CDR2 sequences are SGHAT and FQNNGV. CDR3 length: 15 amino acids. V lost 5 bases to trimming and J lost 2 bases; unmatched junction nucleotides: 9. The CDR3 reads CASSPTRGPPYEQYF. In DNA, the CDR3 is TGTGCCAGCAGCCCAACTAGGGGGCCACCCTACGAGCAGTACTTC.

This clonotype has just a few counts. The V gene is TRBV7-9, the J gene TRBJ2-2, with unresolved D. Germline V gene sequence: CDR1 SEHNR, CDR2 FQNEAQ (reference sequence). The V end was cut by 0 bases, the J end by 4 bases, with 12 bases between. The length of the CDR3 is 16 residues. The CDR3 sequence is CASSLALITATGELFF. CDR3 sequence (DNA): TGTGCCAGCAGCTTAGCGCTCATCACCGCCACCGGGGAGCTGTTTTTT.

This clonotype has a handful of counts. V is TRBV4-2 and J is TRBJ1-1; TRBD1 might be the D (5 bases). V lost 1 base, J lost 4 bases, and 10 bases lay in between. From germline, CDR1 is LGHNA and CDR2 YNFKEQ. This CDR3 contains 14 residues. The CDR3: CASSQGVGGTEAFF. In DNA, the CDR3 is TGTGCCAGCAGCCAAGGGGTGGGGGGCACTGAAGCTTTCTTT.

The chain couples TRBV6-2 or TRBV6-3 to TRBJ2-1; no clear D. Trimming took 2 bases from V and 9 from J, leaving 5 bases between them. The CDR3 has 11 residues. Per the germline V gene, CDR1 is MNHEY and CDR2 is SVGEGT. CDR3 nucleotides: TGTGCCAGCAGTTACGGCGTTGAGCAGTTCTTC. Its translation is CASSYGVEQFF.

The gene calls are TRBV29-1 and TRBJ2-2; D is ambiguous. The CDR3 is 13 amino acids. Germline lookup yields CDR1 SQVTM and CDR2 ANQGSEA. This CDR3 is CSGRARLGGELFF. CDR3 nucleotides: TGCAGTGGTCGGGCCCGCCTGGGCGGGGAGCTGTTTTTT.

A few counts support this clonotype. The chain employs TRBV3-1 and TRBJ2-1; possibly TRBD1 for D (7 bases). Between the trimmed V and J ends, which lost 2 bases and 8 bases, there was a span of 10 bases. This CDR3 comprises 13 residues. CDR1 and CDR2 from the germline V gene are LGHDT and YNNKEL (reference sequence). The CDR3 here is CASSQSRGDEQFF. CDR3 coding DNA: TGTGCCAGCAGCCAATCCAGGGGGGATGAGCAGTTCTTC.

A word on this clonotype: One end of the junction does not line up with germline, which may come from a read error. The rearrangement uses TRBV18 and TRBJ2-3; 9 bases align to TRBD1. CDR1 KGHSH and CDR2 LQKENI come from the germline V gene. The CDR3 has 15 residues. The CDR3 region has the DNA TGTGCCAGCTCACCGAACAGGGGGCGAGTAGATACGCAGTGTTTT. This gives the protein CASSPNRGRVDTQCF.

The chain is built from TRBV6-6 and TRBJ1-2; TRBD1 aligns across 9 bases. The V segment lost 6 bases and the J segment 7 bases; nucleotides outside the gene matches: 9. The germline gives CDR1 MNHNY, CDR2 SVGAGI (reference sequence). There are 14 residues in the CDR3. As DNA, the CDR3 is TGTGCCAGCAGACTATTAGGACAGGGGAGTGGCTACACCTTC. Translation gives CASRLLGQGSGYTF.

This clonotype has just a few counts. The rearrangement uses TRBV7-6 and TRBJ2-5, with D possibly matching TRBD2 (5 bases). CDR3 size: 16 residues. Per germline, CDR1 SGHVS and CDR2 FNYEAQ. The ends were cut back, 1 base at V and 5 bases at J, with 17 bases in the middle. The CDR3 region has the DNA TGTGCCAGCAGCTTAGGGTGGGCGGCACTAGGGGAGACCCAGTACTTC. Translated: CASSLGWAALGETQYF. Full variable domain (missing parts from reference TRBV7-6 and TRBJ2-5): GAGVSQSPRYKVTKRGQDVALRCDPISGHVSLYWYRQALGQGPEFLTYFNYEAQQDKSGLPNDRFSAERPEGSISTLTIQRTEQRDSAMYRCASSLGWAALGETQYFGPGTRLLVL.

This clonotype was recorded a few times. The chain carries TRBV27 and TRBJ2-7; D is undetermined. Deletions cut 8 bases from V and 4 bases from J, with 15 bases between. The CDR3 spans 13 residues. The germline V gene has CDR1 MNHEY and CDR2 SMNVEV (reference sequence). The CDR3, as DNA: TGTGCCAGCGGCCTTGGGCCCCTTTACGAGCAGTACTTC. It specifies CASGLGPLYEQYF.

This clonotype has a handful of counts. This chain joins TRBV6-1 and TRBJ2-5; 9 bases align to TRBD1. After removal of 9 bases from V and 4 bases from J, the junction contained 3 bases not matched to a gene. Germline lookup yields CDR1 MNHNS and CDR2 SASEGT. The CDR3 runs to 12 residues. For the CDR3, the DNA is TGTGCCAGTAAGACAGGGGGAGAGACCCAGTACTTC. This sequence encodes CASKTGGETQYF.

The chain carries TRBV11-2 and TRBJ2-3, with a possible D match to TRBD2 (6 bases). This CDR3 has 16 residues. Germline V gene lookup returns CDR1 SGHAT and CDR2 FQNNGV. Trimming left V 1 base short and J 0 bases short, with 11 bases between. The CDR3 DNA follows: TGTGCCAGCAGCTTAGGGTCCAGCGGGAGCACAGATACGCAGTATTTT. Translated, it gives CASSLGSSGSTDTQYF.

This clonotype has more than one count but fewer than ten. The V gene is TRBV6-4, the J gene TRBJ2-3; no definite D call. V was shortened by 9 bases and J by 3 bases, with 13 bases between the two germline ends. CDR3 length equals 13 residues. CDR1 MRHNA and CDR2 SNTAGT come from the germline V gene. CDR3 DNA sequence: TGTGCCAGGTCGGGTCATTGGACAGATACGCAGTATTTT. Its translation: CARSGHWTDTQYF.

The chain uses TRBV5-1 and TRBJ2-3; tentative D call: TRBD1 (5 bases). CDR3 length equals 14 residues. Germline V gives CDR1 SGHRS, CDR2 YFSETQ. Trimming cost V 7 bases and J 4 bases, with 16 bases left between them. CDR3 bases: TGCGCCAGCCGGAAGGTACAGGCTGCAGATACGCAGTATTTT. Residues: CASRKVQAADTQYF.

This clonotype was seen repeatedly, ten times or more. The chain has TRBV6-6 and TRBJ1-5, with TRBD1 matching over 9 bases. With V trimmed by 5 bases and J by 6 bases, 11 bases remained unmatched. The CDR3 loop spans 16 amino acids. The germline gives CDR1 MNHNY, CDR2 SVGAGI (reference sequence). CDR3 in amino acids: CASSHPTGTGTQPQHF. DNA of the CDR3: TGTGCCAGCAGTCACCCGACCGGGACAGGGACTCAGCCCCAGCATTTT.